Sequencing of this T cell receptor (beta chain) was carried out in a study of blood T cell repertoires in COVID-19. Study summary: The United States, Italy and Spain supplied acute and convalescent COVID-19 samples. T cells, B-cell-depleted T cells, or PBMCs supplied cDNA or gDNA.

The data were produced by immunoSEQ multiplex PCR, yet TCRdb's version contains in-frame clones alone and is incomplete. The data contain approximately 200,000 clones, 70% to 90% of them singletons. In assigning cohorts, the study relied on participant-reported clinical history. The CDR3 is 15 amino acids. The V and J ends lost 4 bases and 10 bases respectively, with 22 bases between them. Germline V lookup: CDR1 LNHDA, CDR2 SQIVND (reference sequence). The V and J genes are TRBV19 and TRBJ1-1, with D perhaps matching TRBD1 (6 bases). The clonotype comes from a man aged 35-49 years who had recovered from COVID-19. The specimen sequenced was PBMCs or T cells enriched from blood (not recorded which). The CDR3 region has the DNA TGTGCCAGTAGTAAGGGGGACGGGCCTATTTACGGAGCTTTCTTT. It yields the protein CASSKGDGPIYGAFF.